This is a list of T cell receptor beta chains from one sample in a study of blood T cell repertoires in COVID-19. Sequencing used immunoSEQ multiplex PCR; TCRdb keeps in-frame clones, though not all of them. The sample records 400,000 to 550,000 clones, roughly 90% being singletons. The sample taken for sequencing was peripheral blood. The source is a woman aged 25 to 39 with acute or convalescent COVID-19. The CDR3 runs from the conserved cysteine through the conserved F or W. The D gene is left open where the match is weak. Size tells how often a clone was seen (once, few, many) or the class of an expanded clone, and some rows leave it out.

>-|TRBJ1-2|TRBD1|TRBV2
CASGSTGGYGYTF
TGTGCCAGCGGGAGTACAGGGGGCTATGGCTACACCTTC
>-|TRBJ1-1|-|TRBV7-6
CASSLGGRNTEAFF
TGTGCCAGCAGCTTAGGGGGCAGGAACACTGAAGCTTTCTTT
>-|TRBJ2-1|TRBD1|TRBV7-3
CASSLGQGLNEQFF
TGTGCCAGCAGCTTGGGACAGGGGCTGAATGAGCAGTTCTTC
>-|TRBJ1-6|TRBD1|TRBV25-1
CASRGTGAASPLHF
TGTGCCAGCAGAGGGACAGGGGCTGCCTCACCCCTCCACTTT
>-|TRBJ2-3|-|TRBV28
CATSGISGPGFRTDTQYF
TGTGCCACCTCAGGAATTAGCGGACCAGGATTCCGCACAGATACGCAGTATTTT
>-|TRBJ1-2|-|TRBV2
CASSLSSYGYTF
TGTGCCAGCAGTTTATCGTCCTATGGCTACACCTTC
>-|TRBJ2-5|-|TRBV5-1
CASGLQETQYF
TGCGCCAGCGGACTCCAAGAGACCCAGTACTTC
>-|TRBJ1-1|-|TRBV5-4
CASRLQGNTEAFF
TGTGCCAGCAGGCTTCAGGGAAACACTGAAGCTTTCTTT
>-|TRBJ1-1|-|TRBV3-1/TRBV3-2
CASSPGGVQMNTEAFF
TGTGCCAGCAGCCCCGGGGGGGTACAAATGAACACTGAAGCTTTCTTT
>-|TRBJ1-3|-|TRBV15
CATSRDRQGRNTIYF
TGTGCCACCAGCAGAGATCGGCAGGGAAGGAACACCATATATTTT
>-|TRBJ2-1|-|TRBV2
CASSEERAAYNEQFF
TGTGCCAGCAGTGAAGAGAGGGCGGCGTACAATGAGCAGTTCTTC
>-|TRBJ1-1|-|TRBV11-2
CASSQDMNTEAFF
TGTGCCAGCAGCCAAGACATGAACACTGAAGCTTTCTTT
>-|TRBJ2-1|-|TRBV19
CASSITPTGFNEQFF
TGTGCCAGTAGTATAACTCCTACAGGGTTCAATGAGCAGTTCTTC
>-|TRBJ2-1|TRBD2|TRBV9
CASSSSGGAGGEQFF
TGTGCCAGCAGCTCTAGCGGGGGGGCAGGTGGAGAGCAGTTCTTC
>-|TRBJ2-7|TRBD1|TRBV11-2
CASSTGQGKEQYF
TGTGCCAGCAGCACGGGACAGGGAAAAGAGCAGTACTTC
>-|TRBJ2-5|TRBD1|TRBV2
CASSGGQGDETQYF
TGTGCCAGCAGTGGGGGACAGGGGGATGAGACCCAGTACTTC
>-|TRBJ2-3|-|TRBV20-1
CSVTGTDTQYF
TGCAGTGTAACAGGCACAGATACGCAGTATTTT
>-|TRBJ1-2|-|TRBV9
CASSVDEGLGGYTF
TGTGCCAGCAGCGTAGACGAGGGATTGGGCGGCTACACCTTC
>-|TRBJ2-1|TRBD2|TRBV30
CAWSVRLAGGRYNEQFF
TGTGCCTGGAGTGTACGGCTAGCGGGGGGGCGCTACAATGAGCAGTTCTTC
>once|TRBJ2-1|TRBD1|TRBV7-8
CASSPDRGPSLYEQFF
TGTGCCAGCAGCCCCGACAGGGGGCCCAGTCTCTATGAGCAGTTCTTC
>-|TRBJ2-2|-|TRBV10-1
CASRQTSGTGELFF
TGCGCCAGCAGGCAGACTAGTGGCACCGGGGAGCTGTTTTTT
>-|TRBJ1-1|-|TRBV12-3/TRBV12-4
CASLSGLNTEAFF
TGTGCCAGCCTCTCGGGGTTGAACACTGAAGCTTTCTTT
>-|TRBJ1-5|-|TRBV9
CASSVGRGDQPQHF
TGTGCCAGCAGCGTTGGCAGGGGAGATCAGCCCCAGCATTTT
>-|TRBJ2-1|-|TRBV4-2
CASSQTIGGYNEQFF
TGTGCCAGCAGCCAAACCATAGGGGGCTACAATGAGCAGTTCTTC
>-|TRBJ1-1|-|TRBV4-1
CASSQERGTEAFF
TGCGCCAGCAGCCAAGAGCGAGGGACTGAAGCTTTCTTT
>-|TRBJ2-4|-|TRBV28
CASSLQLAVWAKNIQYF
TGTGCCAGCAGTTTACAGTTGGCGGTCTGGGCCAAAAACATTCAGTACTTC
>-|TRBJ1-4|-|TRBV18
CASSPTATNEKLFF
TGTGCCAGCTCACCAACAGCAACTAATGAAAAACTGTTTTTT
>-|TRBJ1-2|TRBD1|TRBV25-1
CASSWGPRTGGGYTF
TGTGCCAGCAGTTGGGGTCCAAGGACAGGTGGTGGCTACACCTTC
>-|TRBJ2-7|-|TRBV7-9
CASSDRRGGGHEQYF
TGTGCCAGCAGTGACAGAAGGGGGGGTGGCCACGAGCAGTACTTC
>-|TRBJ2-5|TRBD2|TRBV9
CASSDSGGAGETQYF
TGTGCCAGCAGCGATAGCGGGGGGGCCGGAGAGACCCAGTACTTC
>-|TRBJ1-1|TRBD1|TRBV5-4
CASSPQPDRVVDTEAFF
TGTGCCAGCAGCCCTCAGCCCGACAGGGTAGTGGACACTGAAGCTTTCTTT
>-|TRBJ2-1|TRBD2|TRBV19
CASSIVPGGKNNEQFF
TGTGCCAGTAGTATAGTGCCCGGGGGGAAGAACAATGAGCAGTTCTTC